Listed below are T cell receptor beta chains from one sample, sequenced in a study of blood T cell repertoires in COVID-19. Assay used: immunoSEQ multiplex PCR; TCRdb lists only in-frame clones, some missing. Of about 120,000 clones in the sample, roughly 90% are singletons; the top ten hold around 7.3%. The material sequenced was peripheral blood. The receptors originated from a man in his fifties with acute or convalescent COVID-19. Each CDR3 is given with its conserved first and last residue. D genes are given only for firm matches. Some rows mark clone size as missing; the rest say once, few, many or name a class of expanded clone.

TRBV18	TRBJ2-2	.	17	.	TGTGCCAGCTCACCAATCGGTGTCGACTTAGGAACCGGGGAGCTGTTTTTT	CASSPIGVDLGTGELFF
TRBV19	TRBJ2-6	.	19	.	TGTGCCAGTAGTCTATACCGGGCAGGGAAGGGCTCTGGGGCCAACGTCCTGACTTTC	CASSLYRAGKGSGANVLTF
TRBV11-2	TRBJ2-1	.	15	.	TGTGCCAGCAGCTTAGATCTGGGCAGGGGCAATGAGCAGTTCTTC	CASSLDLGRGNEQFF
TRBV6-6	TRBJ2-3	few	15	.	TGTGCCAGCAGTTACACGGTAGCCGGGGCAGATACGCAGTATTTT	CASSYTVAGADTQYF
TRBV10-3	TRBJ1-2	.	14	TRBD1	TGTGCCACCACCATGGACAGGGGATTTGGGGGCTACACCTTC	CATTMDRGFGGYTF
TRBV18	TRBJ1-1	.	14	.	TGTGCCAGCTCACCAACGATTCAGGGCGCTGAAGCTTTCTTT	CASSPTIQGAEAFF
TRBV19	TRBJ2-2	.	16	.	TGTGCCAGTAGTATTCCGGGACTGAAGAACACCGGGGAGCTGTTTTTT	CASSIPGLKNTGELFF
TRBV7-6	TRBJ2-1	.	15	TRBD2	TGTGCCAGCAGCCCTACTAGCGGAGCTTACAATGAGCAGTTCTTC	CASSPTSGAYNEQFF
TRBV4-1	TRBJ1-5	.	16	TRBD1	TGCGCCAGCAGCCCAATGACGGGACAGAACAATCAGCCCCAGCATTTT	CASSPMTGQNNQPQHF
TRBV6-5	TRBJ2-7	.	14	TRBD1	TGTGCCAGCAGAAAAGGGTGGACAGGGTACGAGCAGTACTTC	CASRKGWTGYEQYF
TRBV19	TRBJ2-7	once	15	TRBD1	TGTGCCAGTAGTATTGGACAGGGCCTCTCCTACGAGCAGTACTTC	CASSIGQGLSYEQYF
TRBV7-9	TRBJ2-1	.	17	TRBD2	TGTGCCAGCAGCTTAGCAAATAGCGGGAGGGGAACGGATGAGCAGTTCTTC	CASSLANSGRGTDEQFF
TRBV25-1	TRBJ1-2	few	14	TRBD1	TGTGCCAGCAGAGCACCAGGACAGGGAGATGGCTACACCTTC	CASRAPGQGDGYTF
TRBV2	TRBJ2-3	.	14	TRBD1	TGTGCCAGCGGGGACAGGGGGCGCGCAGATACGCAGTATTTT	CASGDRGRADTQYF
TRBV5-5	TRBJ1-2	.	14	.	TGTGCCAGCAGCTTGAGCCCGGGAAAGCATGGCTACACCTTC	CASSLSPGKHGYTF
TRBV6-1	TRBJ1-5	once	15	.	TGTGCCAGCAGTGAAGAAGGGGGGGTCAATCAGCCCCAGCATTTT	CASSEEGGVNQPQHF